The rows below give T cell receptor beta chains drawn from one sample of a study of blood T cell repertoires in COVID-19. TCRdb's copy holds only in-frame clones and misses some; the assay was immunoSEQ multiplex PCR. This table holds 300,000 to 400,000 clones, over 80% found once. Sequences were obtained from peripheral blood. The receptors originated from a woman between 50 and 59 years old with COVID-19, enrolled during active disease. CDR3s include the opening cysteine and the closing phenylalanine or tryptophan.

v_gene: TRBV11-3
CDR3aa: CASSSPLFYGELFF

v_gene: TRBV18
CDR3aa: CASSPDRGNYGYTF

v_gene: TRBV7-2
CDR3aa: CASSTRQGDQPQHF

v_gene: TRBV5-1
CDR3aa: CASSLVEMMGTDTQYF

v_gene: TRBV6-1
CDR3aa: CASSEVGKIQVNYGYTF

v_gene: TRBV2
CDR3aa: CASRSGADEKLFF

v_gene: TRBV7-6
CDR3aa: CASSLDPTSGKEETQYF

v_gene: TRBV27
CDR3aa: CASTPRPGASTEAFF

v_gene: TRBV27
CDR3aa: CASSSPGQASDTQYF

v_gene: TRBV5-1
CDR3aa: CASSLTGAYSNQPQHF